Included here is one T cell receptor (beta chain) sequence, with context. Using immunoSEQ multiplex PCR, the repertoire was profiled, and TCRdb retains in-frame clones only, with some absent. The sample yields 200,000 to 250,000 clones, roughly 90% seen once. These data originate in a study of Ad26.COV2.S vaccination and SARS-CoV-2 variants. Regarding treatment: approximately 18 received Ad26.COV2.S at low or high dose, single or two shots; five or six received placebo; per-sample allocation not given. At day 63 after the first vaccine or placebo injection, samples were drawn. This TCR came from a person between 18 and 60 years old who received the Ad26.COV2.S COVID-19 vaccine or a placebo. The sample here was peripheral blood, taken in a trial of Ad26.COV2.S vaccine versus placebo.

The CDR3 here is CAIAGGNEAFF. In DNA form, the CDR3 reads TGTGCCATCGCCGGGGGTAATGAAGCTTTCTTT. This sequence joins TRBV10-3 and TRBJ1-1; D might be TRBD1 (5 bases). CDR1 ENHRY and CDR2 SYGVKD come from the germline V gene. Trimming took 8 bases from V and 7 from J, leaving 11 bases between them. The CDR3 is 11 residues long.